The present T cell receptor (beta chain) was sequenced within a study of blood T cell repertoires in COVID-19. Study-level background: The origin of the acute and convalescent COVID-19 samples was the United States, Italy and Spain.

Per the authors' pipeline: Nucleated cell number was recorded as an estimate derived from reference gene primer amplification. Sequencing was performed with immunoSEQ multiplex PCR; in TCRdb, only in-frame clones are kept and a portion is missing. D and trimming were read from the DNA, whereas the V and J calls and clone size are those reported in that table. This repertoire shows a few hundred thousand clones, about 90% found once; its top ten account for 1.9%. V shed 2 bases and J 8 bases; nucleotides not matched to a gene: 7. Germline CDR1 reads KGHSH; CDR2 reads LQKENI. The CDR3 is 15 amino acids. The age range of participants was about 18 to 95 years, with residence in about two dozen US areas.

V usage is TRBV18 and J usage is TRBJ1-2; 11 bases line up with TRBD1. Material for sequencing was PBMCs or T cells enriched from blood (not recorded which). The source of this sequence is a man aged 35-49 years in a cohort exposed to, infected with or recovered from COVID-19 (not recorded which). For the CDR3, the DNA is TGTGCCAGCTCACCAAGAACCGGACAGGGGGCAGGCTACACCTTC. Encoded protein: CASSPRTGQGAGYTF.